This T cell receptor (beta chain) was captured by sequencing in a study of T cell responses to AZD1222 COVID-19 vaccine. Data came from immunoSEQ multiplex PCR; TCRdb stores just in-frame clones and leaves some out. Of 150,000 to 200,000 clones listed, about 94% are singletons. Trimming cost V 6 bases and J 8 bases, with 10 bases left between them. The CDR3 has 11 residues. Germline CDR1 and CDR2: LGHNA and YNFKEQ. The source was peripheral blood, collected on day 0 of AZD1222 vaccination. The receptor was isolated from an adult in good health. This chain joins TRBV4-2 and TRBJ1-2, with D possibly matching TRBD1 (6 bases). The CDR3: CASRGGFGYTF. CDR3 nucleotide sequence: TGTGCCAGCAGAGGGGGTTTCGGCTACACCTTC.